The 23 T cell receptor beta chains below all came from one sample that was sequenced in a study of blood T cell repertoires in COVID-19 (dated by TCRdb to 2020 to 2022). The library was produced with the immunoSEQ multiplex PCR assay. TCRdb stores this immuneACCESS table with in-frame sequences only. Part of the clones is absent; in the studies checked, under half of the shortfall reflects unresolved V genes, and no reason is known for the rest. The sample includes approximately 260,000 clones, with roughly 83% observed a single time. The ten largest clones add up to roughly 4.5% of the sample. Sequenced material: peripheral blood. The receptors originated from a man aged 60 to 69 who had recovered from COVID-19.

V and J are TRBV10-3 and TRBJ2-3; maybe TRBD1 (5 bases). CDR3 length: 15 amino acids. V shed 0 bases and J shed 2 bases, with 9 bases lying between them. The V gene's germline CDR1 is ENHRY and CDR2 SYGVKD. CDR3 residues: CAISESRGYTDTQYF. In DNA, the CDR3 is TGTGCCATCAGTGAGTCTAGGGGATACACAGATACGCAGTATTTT.

This chain links TRBV6-5 with TRBJ1-2; D is possibly TRBD1 (5 bases). The length of the CDR3 is 14 residues. CDR1 and CDR2 from the germline V gene are MNHEY and SVGAGI. V was pared by 4 bases and J by 4 bases, with 13 bases between. The CDR3 DNA reads TGTGCCAGCAGTTGGGGCGGGGCAGGCTATGGCTACACCTTC. Its protein product is CASSWGGAGYGYTF.

The chain carries TRBV11-2 and TRBJ2-2; the D gene is possibly TRBD2 (5 bases). The CDR3 is 18 amino acids. Trimming pared 0 bases from V and 2 bases from J, leaving 16 bases between. Germline V gene data show CDR1 as SGHAT and CDR2 as FQNNGV. The CDR3 reads CASSLDVFRGRNTGELFF. CDR3 nucleotides: TGTGCCAGCAGCTTAGATGTCTTCAGAGGGCGAAACACCGGGGAGCTGTTTTTT.

The CDR3 sequence is CASRGAGRSYEQYF. CDR3 bases: TGTGCCAGCCGGGGGGCAGGGAGGTCCTACGAGCAGTACTTC. The chain couples TRBV28 to TRBJ2-7, with D maybe TRBD2 (7 bases). There are 14 residues in the CDR3. V lost 8 bases, J lost 1 base, and 15 bases lay in between. Germline assignment: CDR1 MDHEN and CDR2 SYDVKM.

V usage is TRBV19 and J usage is TRBJ2-5; 11 bases align to TRBD2. V lost 8 bases, J lost 2 bases, and 19 bases stayed unmatched. The germline V gene has CDR1 LNHDA and CDR2 SQIVND (reference sequence). This CDR3 is 19 amino acids long. The CDR3 bases are TGTGCCAGTTCGCTGAGTCCGGGTCTAGCGGGAGGTCGGCAAGAGACCCAGTACTTC. Protein sequence: CASSLSPGLAGGRQETQYF.

This chain's CDR3 is CASSLQGERIGLNEKLFF. The CDR3 coding sequence is TGCGCCAGCTCCCTACAGGGGGAGCGCATAGGCCTAAATGAAAAACTGTTTTTT. The V call is TRBV10-1, the J call TRBJ1-4; 8 positions agree with TRBD1. The V gene end was trimmed by 8 bases and the J gene end by 5 bases; junction bases not matched to a gene: 19. The V gene's germline CDR1 is WNHNN and CDR2 SYGVQD (reference sequence). The length of the CDR3 is 18 residues.

This clone was counted between two and nine times. This chain's CDR3 is CASSPWTGVGGELFF. The CDR3 bases are TGTGCCAGCAGCCCCTGGACAGGGGTCGGCGGGGAGCTGTTTTTT. The rearrangement uses TRBV14 and TRBJ2-2; 9 positions match TRBD1. The length of the CDR3 is 15 residues. Losses at the gene ends were 4 bases for V and 7 bases for J; bases not matched to a gene: 7. Germline-derived CDR1 and CDR2 are SGHDN and FVKESK.

The rearrangement links TRBV3-1 (or the pseudogene TRBV3-2) to TRBJ2-1, with 7 bases matching TRBD1. Germline trimming cut 6 bases from V and 8 bases from J; bases unmatched to any gene: 7. This CDR3 region has 13 residues. The germline gives CDR1 LGHDT, CDR2 YNNKEL (reference sequence). CDR3 loop: CASRKTGRDEQFF. The DNA for the CDR3 is TGTGCCAGCAGAAAGACAGGGCGCGATGAGCAGTTCTTC.

V usage is TRBV5-1 and J usage is TRBJ2-2; 7 nucleotides agree with TRBD1. This CDR3 is built from 15 residues. Germline values: CDR1 SGHRS, CDR2 YFSETQ. The trim removed 1 base at V and 3 bases at J, leaving 3 bases unmatched. In DNA form, the CDR3 reads TGCGCCAGCAGCTTGACGACAGGGCACACCGGGGAGCTGTTTTTT. This codes for CASSLTTGHTGELFF. Looking up the rest from reference TRBV5-1 and TRBJ2-2 gives the full variable domain: KAGVTQTPRYLIKTRGQQVTLSCSPISGHRSVSWYQQTPGQGLQFLFEYFSETQRNKGNFPGRFSGRQFSNSRSEMNVSTLELGDSALYLCASSLTTGHTGELFFGEGSRLTVL.

This clone showed up just a few times. The chain employs TRBV28 and TRBJ2-7; D unclear. CDR3 length: 10 residues. CDR1 is MDHEN and CDR2 is SYDVKM in the germline V gene. The V and J ends lost 10 bases and 3 bases respectively, with 7 bases between them. CDR3 loop: CATYYYEQYF. The DNA for the CDR3 is TGTGCCACCTACTACTACGAGCAGTACTTC.

The V gene is TRBV28, the J gene TRBJ2-7; a weak D match, TRBD1 (6 bases). Trimming removed 6 bases at V and 3 bases at J, with 12 bases between. Germline V CDR1 and CDR2: MDHEN, SYDVKM. The CDR3 extends over 13 amino acids. The CDR3 sequence is CASSYRDLYEQYF. The CDR3 DNA is TGTGCCAGCAGCTACAGGGATCTCTACGAGCAGTACTTC. Variable domain in full (rest from reference TRBV28 and TRBJ2-7): DVKVTQSSRYLVKRTGEKVFLECVQDMDHENMFWYRQDPGLGLRLIYFSYDVKMKEKGDIPEGYSVSREKKERFSLILESASTNQTSMYLCASSYRDLYEQYFGPGTRLTVT.

The CDR3 loop is CASSAGVVRTDTQYF. The CDR3 coding sequence is TGTGCCAGCAGCGCGGGGGTTGTGAGGACAGATACGCAGTATTTT. The chain links TRBV5-4 to TRBJ2-3; 7 nucleotides line up with TRBD2. The germline gives CDR1 SGHNT, CDR2 YYREEE (reference sequence). This CDR3 spans 15 amino acids. V gave up 4 bases and J gave up 3 bases; unmatched junction bases: 8.

This clone has only a few counts. The genes are TRBV19 and TRBJ1-4; TRBD1 matches at 7 bases. Germline V gives CDR1 LNHDA, CDR2 SQIVND (reference sequence). CDR3 length: 14 residues. V shed 5 bases, J shed 4 bases, and the junction held 4 bases outside the gene matches. Here the CDR3 DNA reads TGTGCCAGTAGTTCGGGACAGAATAATGAAAAACTGTTTTTT. Translation gives CASSSGQNNEKLFF. Looking up the rest from reference TRBV19 and TRBJ1-4 gives the full variable domain: DGGITQSPKYLFRKEGQNVTLSCEQNLNHDAMYWYRQDPGQGLRLIYYSQIVNDFQKGDIAEGYSVSREKKESFPLTVTSAQKNPTAFYLCASSSGQNNEKLFFGSGTQLSVL.

The chain is built from TRBV6-5 and TRBJ2-5; 8 bases are shared with TRBD2. V lost 7 bases and J lost 2; bases outside the gene matches: 9. There are 15 residues in the CDR3. From germline, CDR1 is MNHEY and CDR2 SVGAGI. The CDR3 protein is CASTYGVAGQETQYF. Written as DNA, the CDR3 is TGTGCCAGCACCTACGGAGTAGCGGGGCAAGAGACCCAGTACTTC.

This clone was observed a few times. The chain is built from TRBV6-5 and TRBJ2-7; D perhaps matches TRBD1 (6 bases). V was shortened by 5 bases and J by 0 bases, with 11 bases between the two germline ends. Germline loops: CDR1 MNHEY, CDR2 SVGAGI. The CDR3 is made up of 14 amino acids. The CDR3 DNA follows: TGTGCCAGCAGTAGGACAGCCAGCTCCTACGAGCAGTACTTC. Translated: CASSRTASSYEQYF.

This clone has only one observation. V and J are TRBV28 and TRBJ2-7; D is possibly TRBD1 (7 bases). CDR1 is MDHEN and CDR2 is SYDVKM in the germline V gene. V lost 6 bases, J lost 6 bases, and 21 bases lay in between. This CDR3 has 15 residues. The CDR3: CASRGRVPGGTEQYF. In DNA form, the CDR3 reads TGTGCCAGCAGGGGTCGCGTGCCAGGGGGGACCGAGCAGTACTTC. The whole variable domain, filled in from reference TRBV28 and TRBJ2-7, reads DVKVTQSSRYLVKRTGEKVFLECVQDMDHENMFWYRQDPGLGLRLIYFSYDVKMKEKGDIPEGYSVSREKKERFSLILESASTNQTSMYLCASRGRVPGGTEQYFGPGTRLTVT.

This chain uses TRBV5-1 with TRBJ2-1; a possible D gene is TRBD2 (5 bases). V dropped 3 bases and J dropped 10 bases, with 14 bases sitting between them. The germline gives CDR1 SGHRS, CDR2 YFSETQ. This CDR3 comprises 13 residues. CDR3 sequence reads: CASSSEAQFEQFF. DNA for the CDR3: TGCGCCAGCAGCTCGGAGGCCCAGTTCGAGCAGTTCTTC.

J is TRBJ1-4 and V is TRBV7-9; 9 bases align to TRBD1. The CDR3 runs to 15 residues. V was pared by 3 bases and J by 4 bases, with 3 bases of the junction left unmatched. The germline gives CDR1 SEHNR, CDR2 FQNEAQ (reference sequence). The CDR3 nucleotides read TGTGCCAGCAGCTTCGGGACAGGGAGTAATGAAAAACTGTTTTTT. Translating gives CASSFGTGSNEKLFF.

The chain is built from TRBV5-1 and TRBJ2-2; 10 bases are a match to TRBD1. The trim removed 0 bases at V and 0 bases at J, leaving 8 bases unmatched. Germline V gives CDR1 SGHRS, CDR2 YFSETQ. This CDR3 spans 19 amino acids. CDR3 in amino acids: CASSLDDRGPNTNTGELFF. DNA of the CDR3: TGCGCCAGCAGCTTGGACGACAGGGGGCCTAATACGAACACCGGGGAGCTGTTTTTT.

The chain employs TRBV19 and TRBJ2-3; D gene unclear. The CDR3 has 13 residues. V was trimmed by 3 bases and J by 12 bases, leaving 16 bases between them. CDR1 and CDR2 from the germline V gene are LNHDA and SQIVND (reference sequence). The CDR3, as DNA: TGTGCCAGTAGTATGGATCGGGTGGAACACCAGTATTTT. Translating it yields CASSMDRVEHQYF. Looking up the rest from reference TRBV19 and TRBJ2-3 gives the full variable domain: DGGITQSPKYLFRKEGQNVTLSCEQNLNHDAMYWYRQDPGQGLRLIYYSQIVNDFQKGDIAEGYSVSREKKESFPLTVTSAQKNPTAFYLCASSMDRVEHQYFGPGTRLTVL.

J is TRBJ1-2 and V is TRBV7-9; TRBD1 is a possible D gene (6 bases). The CDR3 runs to 15 residues. Germline V gene lookup returns CDR1 SEHNR and CDR2 FQNEAQ (reference sequence). V lost 1 base and J lost 6, with 15 bases in between. The CDR3: CASSLGEGVVNGYTF. CDR3 nucleotides: TGTGCCAGCAGCTTAGGAGAGGGGGTTGTGAATGGCTACACCTTC.

This chain links TRBV4-1 with TRBJ1-5; D is unresolved. V gave up 0 bases and J gave up 3 bases, with 18 bases separating them. The CDR3 runs to 18 residues. CDR1 and CDR2 from the germline V gene are MGHRA and YSYEKL. CDR3 protein: CASSQDRRSLNSNQPQHF. Written as DNA, the CDR3 is TGCGCCAGCAGCCAAGATAGGAGGTCCCTTAACTCCAATCAGCCCCAGCATTTT.

The chain carries TRBV5-1 and TRBJ2-5, with a tentative D call TRBD2 (5 bases). The length of the CDR3 is 15 residues. CDR1 is SGHRS and CDR2 is YFSETQ in the germline V gene. The V and J ends lost 0 bases and 1 base respectively, with 10 bases between them. The CDR3 loop reads CASSLAVGVQETQYF. The CDR3 coding sequence is TGCGCCAGCAGCTTGGCTGTCGGGGTCCAAGAGACCCAGTACTTC.